These 23 T cell receptor beta chains came from one sample sequenced in a study of cytomegalovirus exposure and HLA in healthy donors. The repertoire was sequenced with immunoSEQ multiplex PCR; TCRdb's copy has only in-frame clones and lacks some. The sample lists roughly 130,000 clones, around nine tenths seen once, with 1.4% in the top ten. Source material: PBMCs. The receptors shown here come from a man younger than 45 in good health and CMV-seronegative.

V is TRBV14 and J is TRBJ2-7; the D is unclear. Trimming stripped 4 bases from V and 6 bases from J, with 10 bases between. The length of the CDR3 is 12 residues. CDR1 and CDR2 (germline): SGHDN, FVKESK. The CDR3 coding sequence is TGTGCCAGCAGCCGCGACACCCCCGAGCAGTACTTC. This codes for CASSRDTPEQYF.

The J gene is TRBJ2-5, the V gene TRBV6-5; TRBD2 is a possible D gene (6 bases). Trimming shortened V by 5 bases and J by 3 bases, and 10 bases separated the two germline ends. The germline CDR1 and CDR2 sequences are MNHEY and SVGAGI. The CDR3 contains 13 residues. The CDR3 nucleotides are TGTGCCAGCAGTCCATTAGCGGAAGAGACCCAGTACTTC. As protein: CASSPLAEETQYF.

The J gene is TRBJ2-7, the V gene TRBV27; TRBD1 matches at 9 bases. The CDR3 has 13 amino acids. In germline, CDR1 is MNHEY, CDR2 SMNVEV (reference sequence). With V trimmed by 6 bases and J by 6 bases, 6 bases remained unmatched. The CDR3 DNA reads TGTGCCAGCAGGCTGGGACAGGGAGCCGAGCAGTACTTC. Its protein product is CASRLGQGAEQYF.

CDR3: CASSPVWGGYYEQYF. CDR3 nucleotide sequence: TGTGCCAGCAGCCCTGTTTGGGGGGGATACTACGAGCAGTACTTC. The chain joins TRBV2 to TRBJ2-7, with 7 positions matching TRBD2. The CDR3 extends over 15 amino acids. V was clipped by 6 bases and J by 3 bases; unmatched bases: 11. Germline V gene sequence: CDR1 SNHLY, CDR2 FYNNEI.

The chain couples TRBV10-1 to TRBJ2-3; maybe TRBD1 (7 bases). This CDR3 spans 16 amino acids. The V and J ends lost 4 bases and 2 bases respectively, with 16 bases between them. Germline values: CDR1 WNHNN, CDR2 SYGVQD (reference sequence). CDR3 residues: CASSVLAGGITDTQYF. The CDR3 DNA reads TGCGCCAGCAGTGTATTGGCAGGGGGGATCACAGATACGCAGTATTTT.

DNA for the CDR3: TGCAGTGTCCAGGGTGCTTATGGCTACACCTTC. It encodes CSVQGAYGYTF. The chain couples TRBV20-1 to TRBJ1-2; weak D call: TRBD1 (5 bases). CDR1 and CDR2 (germline): DFQATT, SNEGSKA (reference sequence). This CDR3 spans 11 amino acids. Between the trimmed V and J ends, which lost 7 bases and 5 bases, there was a span of 11 bases.

The chain is built from TRBV30 and TRBJ1-1; D gene unclear. This CDR3 region has 15 residues. V was shortened by 0 bases and J by 5 bases, with 16 bases between the two germline ends. The germline gives CDR1 GTSNPN, CDR2 SVGIG (reference sequence). The CDR3 DNA reads as TGTGCCTGGAGTGTACGGAGGGTTCGGCGTACTGAAGCTTTCTTT. This translates into CAWSVRRVRRTEAFF.

The chain carries TRBV19 and TRBJ1-2, with 9 bases lining up with TRBD1. V gave up 4 bases and J gave up 7 bases; unmatched junction bases: 7. Germline assignment: CDR1 LNHDA and CDR2 SQIVND (reference sequence). CDR3 size: 14 residues. The CDR3 loop reads CASSTRDRVSGYTF. The CDR3 nucleotides read TGTGCCAGTAGTACGCGGGACAGGGTGAGTGGCTACACCTTC.

This clone was seen a handful of times. The CDR3 is CASSLTTGSSGYTF. The DNA of the CDR3 is TGTGCCAGCAGCTTAACGACCGGGAGCAGTGGCTACACCTTC. The rearrangement uses TRBV7-9 and TRBJ1-2; D is unclear. Looked up from germline, CDR1 is SEHNR and CDR2 is FQNEAQ (reference sequence). This CDR3 comprises 14 residues. V shed 2 bases and J shed 7 bases, with 14 bases lying between them.

This chain links TRBV9 with TRBJ2-3; TRBD1 might be the D (5 bases). The CDR3 covers 15 residues. Deletions cut 0 bases from V and 2 bases from J, with 10 bases between. Germline assignment: CDR1 SGDLS and CDR2 YYNGEE. This CDR3 is CASSVVATATDTQYF. The DNA for the CDR3 is TGTGCCAGCAGCGTAGTCGCGACAGCCACAGATACGCAGTATTTT.

This chain uses TRBV14 with TRBJ2-7; a weak D match, TRBD2 (7 bases). This CDR3 region has 16 residues. V was pared by 4 bases and J by 5 bases, with 21 bases between. Germline V gene data show CDR1 as SGHDN and CDR2 as FVKESK. CDR3 DNA sequence: TGTGCCAGCAGCCTGTGGGGGCGGGAGACCCGGGACGAGCAGTACTTC. Protein: CASSLWGRETRDEQYF. Full variable domain (rest looked up from reference TRBV14 and TRBJ2-7): EAGVTQFPSHSVIEKGQTVTLRCDPISGHDNLYWYRRVMGKEIKFLLHFVKESKQDESGMPNNRFLAERTGGTYSTLKVQPAELEDSGVYFCASSLWGRETRDEQYFGPGTRLTVT.

The rearrangement joins TRBV30 to TRBJ2-7; D perhaps matches TRBD2 (5 bases). From germline, CDR1 is GTSNPN and CDR2 SVGIG (reference sequence). The V end was cut by 3 bases, the J end by 4 bases, with 7 bases between. This CDR3 comprises 11 residues. The CDR3 DNA follows: TGTGCCTGGAGCGGAGGTTACGAGCAGTACTTC. Encoded protein: CAWSGGYEQYF.

V and J are TRBV10-3 and TRBJ2-3; 8 positions match TRBD2. This CDR3 spans 18 amino acids. V was pared by 0 bases and J by 0 bases, with 8 bases of the junction left unmatched. Germline CDR1 ENHRY, CDR2 SYGVKD. The CDR3 sequence: CAISESKVSSGSTDTQYF. The CDR3 nucleotides read TGTGCCATCAGTGAGTCGAAAGTATCTAGCGGGAGCACAGATACGCAGTATTTT.

V gene TRBV7-9 combines with J gene TRBJ2-5; a possible D gene is TRBD2 (5 bases). Germline CDR1 reads SEHNR; CDR2 reads FQNEAQ (reference sequence). The V and J ends lost 5 bases and 2 bases respectively, with 12 bases between them. This CDR3 contains 14 residues. The CDR3 DNA reads TGTGCCAGCAGCCTTAGTAGCGCGCAAGAGACCCAGTACTTC. This encodes CASSLSSAQETQYF.

This chain uses TRBV19 with TRBJ2-7; D is unresolved. Germline values: CDR1 LNHDA, CDR2 SQIVND (reference sequence). The CDR3 runs to 13 residues. V lost 1 base and J lost 5, with 9 bases in between. The CDR3 nucleotides read TGTGCCAGTAGTATAGCAGGTCCCCACGAGCAGTACTTC. Residues: CASSIAGPHEQYF.

The V and J genes are TRBV5-4 and TRBJ2-1; D is perhaps TRBD2 (6 bases). CDR1 is SGHNT, CDR2 YYREEE, per germline (reference sequence). Between the trimmed V and J ends, which lost 4 bases and 5 bases, there was a span of 16 bases. The CDR3 covers 15 residues. CDR3 DNA: TGTGCCAGCAGCAACAAGGTCGGACTACACAATGAGCAGTTCTTC. As protein: CASSNKVGLHNEQFF.

This clone was recorded only once. J is TRBJ1-2 and V is TRBV18; the match to TRBD1 covers 8 bases. With V trimmed by 5 bases and J by 8 bases, 7 bases remained unmatched. There are 13 residues in the CDR3. Germline assignment: CDR1 KGHSH and CDR2 LQKENI. CDR3 sequence (DNA): TGTGCCAGCTCAGTACAGGGGGAAGGAGGCTACACCTTC. It yields the protein CASSVQGEGGYTF.

The V call is TRBV9, the J call TRBJ2-7, with TRBD1 matching over 8 bases. The V and J ends lost 0 bases and 5 bases, in that order; junction bases with no gene match: 7. Germline V gives CDR1 SGDLS, CDR2 YYNGEE. The CDR3 covers 15 residues. The CDR3 loop reads CASSVDPRGHNEQYF. CDR3 bases: TGTGCCAGCAGCGTAGACCCCAGGGGGCATAACGAGCAGTACTTC.

This clone has more than one count but fewer than ten. The rearrangement joins TRBV5-1 to TRBJ1-6, with TRBD1 identical over 12 bases. Trimming at V came to 0 bases and at J to 8 bases, leaving 3 bases not matched to a gene. CDR3 length equals 16 residues. In germline, CDR1 is SGHRS, CDR2 YFSETQ. CDR3 nucleotides: TGCGCCAGCAGCTTGGAGGGGACAGGGGGCTATTCACCCCTCCACTTT. As protein: CASSLEGTGGYSPLHF.

The genes are TRBV7-2 and TRBJ2-1; no clear D gene. CDR3 size: 11 residues. Germline V gene data show CDR1 as SGHTA and CDR2 as FQGNSA. V was pared by 3 bases and J by 6 bases, with 3 bases between. DNA of the CDR3: TGTGCCAGCAGCTTGAGCAATGAGCAGTTCTTC. The encoded protein is CASSLSNEQFF.

The chain carries TRBV6-1 and TRBJ1-5, with a tentative D call TRBD1 (6 bases). CDR3 length: 15 residues. Per the germline V gene, CDR1 is MNHNS and CDR2 is SASEGT. The V gene lost 9 bases and the J gene lost 3 bases, with 18 bases spanning the gap. The CDR3 bases are TGTGCCAGTAGTCATCGCCGACAGGACAATCAGCCCCAGCATTTT. This translates into CASSHRRQDNQPQHF.

The chain employs TRBV4-3 and TRBJ2-1, with unresolved D. The germline CDR1 and CDR2 sequences are LGHNA and YSLEER. Trimming removed 5 bases at V and 8 bases at J, with 13 bases between. This CDR3 has 13 amino acids. CDR3 loop: CASSSAALDEQFF. DNA of the CDR3: TGCGCCAGCAGCAGTGCCGCGCTCGATGAGCAGTTCTTC.

This clone appeared a single time. This chain connects TRBV5-1 to TRBJ2-1; 10 bases agree with TRBD2. The CDR3 is made up of 15 amino acids. Trimming cost V 4 bases and J 0 bases; bases outside gene matches: 1. In germline, CDR1 is SGHRS, CDR2 YFSETQ. In nucleotides, the CDR3 is TGCGCCAGCAGCAGGACTAGCGGCTCCTACAATGAGCAGTTCTTC. This gives the protein CASSRTSGSYNEQFF.